This T cell receptor (beta chain) is from a study of T cells in Graves' hyperthyroidism and ophthalmopathy. Study-wide findings and caveats: Blood samples included most of the expanded thyroid clonotypes exceeding 0.001.

Amplified TCR beta CDR3 regions came from RNA transcripts. The HTBI set primed first-round TCR CDR3 RT-PCR. From the multiplex PCR reads, TCRdb called clonotypes with MiXCR, one entry per CDR3 protein. In the table there are under 350,000 distinct CDR3 sequences, approximately 18% of which are singletons. At least ten counts were recorded for this clonotype. Its cognate antigen is unknown. Graves' hyperthyroidism was deemed stable given no ophthalmopathy progression within 18 months. Sequencing used blood. This TCR derives from a woman aged 45 to 65 with Graves' hyperthyroidism.

CDR3 protein: CASSEDRRTTNNQPQHF. The CDR3 bases are TGTGCCAGCAGTGAAGACCGACGGACGACCAACAATCAGCCCCAGCATTTT. The chain has TRBV2 and TRBJ1-5; D gene uncertain. The CDR3 extends over 17 amino acids. Trimming cost V 1 base and J 3 bases, with 16 bases left between them. CDR1 SNHLY and CDR2 FYNNEI come from the germline V gene.